What follows are 22 T cell receptor beta chains derived from one specimen sequenced in a study of T-cell reconstitution after alpha-beta-depleted transplantation in children. Library preparation (for TCRbeta) was performed with unique molecular identifiers. TCRdb analysed the PCR reads with MiXCR anew, one entry per CDR3 protein. Among around 600,000 distinct CDR3 sequences listed, roughly 23% were seen once. Sequencing was performed on PBMCs, mostly from graft donor cells, taken 360 days after TCRalphabeta/CD19-depleted stem cell transplant. These receptors were collected from a boy in the first two years of life who had a stem cell transplant for acute myeloid leukemia, so the T cells may come from the graft donor.

The chain is built from TRBV20-1 and TRBJ1-1; the match to TRBD1 covers 7 bases. Germline V CDR1 and CDR2: DFQATT, SNEGSKA (reference sequence). Losses at the gene ends were 3 bases for V and 5 bases for J; bases not matched to a gene: 6. The CDR3 runs to 13 residues. CDR3 loop: CSASWTGWTEAFF. The CDR3 DNA reads as TGCAGTGCTAGTTGGACAGGATGGACTGAAGCTTTCTTT.

In its sample, this clonotype was seen many times. The chain is built from TRBV20-1 and TRBJ2-7; D is unclear. This CDR3 contains 13 residues. The V gene's germline CDR1 is DFQATT and CDR2 SNEGSKA (reference sequence). V was pared by 0 bases and J by 0 bases, with 6 bases between. The CDR3 nucleotides are TGCAGTGCTAGAGAAGACACCTCCTACGAGCAGTACTTC. Its protein is CSAREDTSYEQYF.

The chain carries TRBV7-9 and TRBJ2-2; TRBD1 matches 7 bases. This CDR3 comprises 17 residues. Germline V gene data show CDR1 as SEHNR and CDR2 as FQNEAQ (reference sequence). V shed 3 bases, J shed 4 bases, and the junction held 11 bases outside the gene matches. The chain's CDR3 is CASSFWHRQGFTGELFF. Here the CDR3 DNA reads TGTGCCAGCAGCTTCTGGCATCGACAGGGTTTCACCGGGGAGCTGTTTTTT. The full variable domain, completed using reference TRBV7-9 and TRBJ2-2, is DTGVSQNPRHKITKRGQNVTFRCDPISEHNRLYWYRQTLGQGPEFLTYFQNEAQLEKSRLLSDRFSAERPKGSFSTLEIQRTEQGDSAMYLCASSFWHRQGFTGELFFGEGSRLTVL.

This clonotype came up a few times. The V and J genes are TRBV24-1 and TRBJ2-2; 7 bases fit TRBD1. The junction had 11 bases not matched to a gene; V was cut back by 7 bases and J by 7 bases. The length of the CDR3 is 15 residues. The germline CDR1 and CDR2 sequences are KGHDR and SFDVKD. The CDR3 region has the DNA TGTGCCACCAGCGCGAACAGGGGCGGTCACGGGGAGCTGTTTTTT. Residues: CATSANRGGHGELFF.

This clonotype occurred a few times. The J gene is TRBJ2-3, the V gene TRBV5-1, with 11 bases identical to TRBD2. This CDR3 is 18 amino acids long. CDR1 and CDR2 (germline): SGHRS, YFSETQ. J lost 1 base, V lost 2 bases, and 9 bases had no gene match. CDR3 coding DNA: TGCGCCAGCAGCTTTCTAGCGGGGGGTTACCCTGGCACAGATACGCAGTATTTT. Translated, it gives CASSFLAGGYPGTDTQYF.

This chain connects TRBV5-1 to TRBJ2-2, with D possibly TRBD2 on 6 matching bases. There are 15 residues in the CDR3. Per germline, CDR1 SGHRS and CDR2 YFSETQ. V shed 0 bases and J shed 5 bases, with 11 bases lying between them. The CDR3 DNA sequence: TGCGCCAGCAGCTTGGGAGGGAGGCGAACCGGGGAGCTGTTTTTT. This codes for CASSLGGRRTGELFF.

V gene TRBV20-1 combines with J gene TRBJ2-3; the D gene is possibly TRBD1 (8 bases). The V end was cut by 0 bases, the J end by 3 bases, with 16 bases between. The germline V gene has CDR1 DFQATT and CDR2 SNEGSKA (reference sequence). The length of the CDR3 is 16 residues. For the CDR3, the DNA is TGCAGTGCTAGAGATCGATTACAGGGGGGGACAGATACGCAGTATTTT. The encoded protein is CSARDRLQGGTDTQYF.

This chain uses TRBV11-1 with TRBJ2-1, with D possibly matching TRBD2 (7 bases). With 5 bases removed from V and 12 bases from J, the gap between germline ends came to 26 bases. The germline CDR1 and CDR2 sequences are SGHAT and FQDESV (reference sequence). The CDR3 is made up of 16 amino acids. The CDR3 sequence: CASSERWGGGLILQFF. In DNA form, the CDR3 reads TGTGCCAGCAGCGAACGATGGGGGGGCGGTTTAATCTTGCAGTTCTTC.

This clonotype was observed at least ten times. The rearrangement joins TRBV6-5 to TRBJ1-3; TRBD1 agrees at 7 bases. Germline loops: CDR1 MNHEY, CDR2 SVGAGI. This CDR3 comprises 14 residues. The V gene end was trimmed by 8 bases and the J gene end by 4 bases; junction bases not matched to a gene: 8. The CDR3 region is CASGSGGTGNTIYF. DNA of the CDR3: TGTGCCAGCGGATCAGGGGGGACGGGAAACACCATATATTTT.

This clonotype came up many times. V usage is TRBV6-5 and J usage is TRBJ2-1; D is possibly TRBD2 (7 bases). V shed 1 base and J shed 8 bases, with 15 bases lying between them. The CDR3 spans 15 residues. The germline CDR1 and CDR2 sequences are MNHEY and SVGAGI. This CDR3 is CASSYWGGRGDEQFF. The CDR3 nucleotides read TGTGCCAGCAGTTACTGGGGGGGCCGTGGAGATGAGCAGTTCTTC.

The chain carries TRBV10-3 and TRBJ2-5; possible D gene TRBD2, 5 bases. Germline-derived CDR1 and CDR2 are ENHRY and SYGVKD. The CDR3 totals 14 residues. The V and J ends lost 6 bases and 0 bases respectively, with 11 bases between them. The CDR3 nucleotides read TGTGCCATCAGCGAAAAGGACTACCAAGAGACCCAGTACTTC. It yields the protein CAISEKDYQETQYF.

V and J are TRBV12-3 or TRBV12-4 and TRBJ2-5; no clear D. CDR3 length: 13 amino acids. V was clipped by 4 bases and J by 5 bases, with 11 bases between them. CDR3 nucleotide sequence: TGTGCCAGCAGTTATAACGTAGGGGAGACCCAGTACTTC. Translation: CASSYNVGETQYF.

This clonotype has a handful of counts. The chain joins TRBV9 to TRBJ2-1, with 8 bases matching TRBD2. CDR1 and CDR2 from the germline V gene are SGDLS and YYNGEE. The V gene end was trimmed by 3 bases and the J gene end by 6 bases; junction bases not matched to a gene: 17. This CDR3 comprises 18 residues. DNA of the CDR3: TGTGCCAGCAGCGAGGGGATTACCGGGACTAGGGTTCGCAATGAGCAGTTCTTC. Its translation is CASSEGITGTRVRNEQFF.

In this sample, this clonotype turned up a few times. V usage is TRBV20-1 and J usage is TRBJ2-1, with D possibly being TRBD2 (6 bases). The germline V and J ends were trimmed by 1 base and 4 bases, with 14 bases remaining between them. The CDR3 is 15 residues long. Germline lookup yields CDR1 DFQATT and CDR2 SNEGSKA (reference sequence). DNA for the CDR3: TGCAGTGCTAGAGTACGGCGGGGACCTTACAATGAGCAGTTCTTC. Its protein product is CSARVRRGPYNEQFF.

This clonotype was counted at least ten times. The rearrangement joins TRBV3-1 to TRBJ2-5; no clear D. V lost 4 bases to trimming and J lost 3 bases, with 12 bases between them. The CDR3 has 14 residues. Germline lookup yields CDR1 LGHDT and CDR2 YNNKEL (reference sequence). In DNA, the CDR3 is TGTGCCAGCAGCCGCCCCTTACCTAAAGAGACCCAGTACTTC. It specifies CASSRPLPKETQYF.

This clonotype came up a few times. J is TRBJ1-5 and V is TRBV20-1; no clear D gene. CDR1 and CDR2 (germline): DFQATT, SNEGSKA (reference sequence). The CDR3 has 15 residues. V lost 2 bases and J lost 5, with 16 bases in between. This CDR3 is CSARRSERDYQPQHF. For the CDR3, the DNA is TGCAGTGCTAGACGGTCAGAGAGAGATTATCAGCCCCAGCATTTT.

The chain combines TRBV11-2 with TRBJ2-5, with D possibly matching TRBD2 (5 bases). The CDR3 is made up of 16 amino acids. The germline V gene encodes CDR1 SGHAT and CDR2 FQNNGV. Trimming took off 4 bases at V and 7 bases at J, with 22 bases between the two ends. CDR3 nucleotides: TGTGCCAGCAGCTCAACGCGCGGGCAGACGGCAGGGACCCAGTACTTC. It codes for CASSSTRGQTAGTQYF. Full variable domain (rest looked up from reference TRBV11-2 and TRBJ2-5): EAGVAQSPRYKIIEKRQSVAFWCNPISGHATLYWYQQILGQGPKLLIQFQNNGVVDDSQLPKDRFSAERLKGVDSTLKIQPAKLEDSAVYLCASSSTRGQTAGTQYFGPGTRLLVL.

The chain recombines TRBV25-1 with TRBJ2-7, with a possible D match to TRBD2 (6 bases). The germline CDR1 and CDR2 sequences are MGHDK and SYGVNS. The CDR3 sequence is 14 residues long. V shed 3 bases and J shed 3 bases, with 12 bases lying between them. DNA for the CDR3: TGTGCCAGCAGTGAGTCGCGGGGAGACTACGAGCAGTACTTC. Encoded protein: CASSESRGDYEQYF.

This clonotype was found many times. The rearrangement joins TRBV2 to TRBJ1-5, with 7 bases fitting TRBD1. CDR1 SNHLY and CDR2 FYNNEI come from the germline V gene. The V gene end was trimmed by 6 bases and the J gene end by 4 bases; junction bases not matched to a gene: 12. The CDR3 spans 16 residues. The CDR3 nucleotides are TGTGCCAGCAGGGGGGACTCCGGGACAGCTAATCAGCCCCAGCATTTT. It yields the protein CASRGDSGTANQPQHF.

At least ten counts were recorded for this clonotype. The rearrangement uses TRBV5-5 and TRBJ2-7; D unresolved. CDR1 and CDR2 (germline): SGHKS, YYEKEE (reference sequence). V shed 2 bases and J shed 3 bases, with 9 bases lying between them. There are 13 residues in the CDR3. The CDR3 loop reads CASSFLTFYEQYV. DNA of the CDR3: TGTGCCAGCAGCTTCCTGACATTCTACGAGCAGTACGTC.

This clonotype came up many times. The chain carries TRBV29-1 and TRBJ1-1; no definite D call. V lost 6 bases, J lost 4 bases, and 12 bases lay in between. Germline assignment: CDR1 SQVTM and CDR2 ANQGSEA. This CDR3 spans 12 amino acids. For the CDR3, the DNA is TGCAGCGTCCGCTTGGGGAGCACTGAAGCTTTCTTT. Protein sequence: CSVRLGSTEAFF. Combining the CDR3 with reference TRBV29-1 and TRBJ1-1 gives the whole variable domain SAVISQKPSRDICQRGTSLTIQCQVDSQVTMMFWYRQQPGQSLTLIATANQGSEATYESGFVIDKFPISRPNLTFSTLTVSNMSPEDSSIYLCSVRLGSTEAFFGQGTRLTVV.

This clonotype has a count of ten or more. This rearrangement joins TRBV4-3 to TRBJ2-3; D uncertain. V was clipped by 0 bases and J by 0 bases, with 7 bases between them. CDR1 is LGHNA and CDR2 is YSLEER in the germline V gene. This CDR3 spans 15 amino acids. The CDR3 DNA is TGCGCCAGCAGCCAAGATTCCGCTAGCACAGATACGCAGTATTTT. Residues: CASSQDSASTDTQYF.